What follows are 15 T cell receptor beta chains derived from one specimen sequenced in a study of T cells in narcolepsy. TCRdb keeps only in-frame clones here, not all; method: immunoSEQ multiplex PCR. The top ten clones hold roughly 13% of a sample with 15,000 or so clones, 55% to 80% of them seen once. Sequenced sample: CD45RA- memory CD8+ T cells from PBMCs. All receptors come from a human donor with narcolepsy.

CDR3 nucleotide sequence: TGTGCCAGCAGCTTGGCCCCCGGGGGGGATTGGGTCCACGAGCAGTACTTC. Its protein is CASSLAPGGDWVHEQYF. The chain carries TRBV5-6 and TRBJ2-7; 8 nucleotides line up with TRBD2. The CDR3 has 17 amino acids. Germline trimming cut 0 bases from V and 5 bases from J; bases unmatched to any gene: 13. Germline values: CDR1 SGHDT, CDR2 YYEEEE. Variable domain in full (rest from reference TRBV5-6 and TRBJ2-7): DAGVTQSPTHLIKTRGQQVTLRCSPKSGHDTVSWYQQALGQGPQFIFQYYEEEERQRGNFPDRFSGHQFPNYSSELNVNALLLGDSALYLCASSLAPGGDWVHEQYFGPGTRLTVT.

This clone has only a few counts. The genes are TRBV13 and TRBJ2-1, with 7 bases aligning to TRBD1. Germline trimming cut 0 bases from V and 6 bases from J; bases unmatched to any gene: 2. The V gene's germline CDR1 is PRHDT and CDR2 FYEKMQ (reference sequence). The CDR3 length is 14 residues. CDR3 residues: CASSLGRGRNEQFF. The CDR3 coding sequence is TGTGCCAGCAGCTTAGGAAGGGGGCGCAATGAGCAGTTCTTC.

This clone was picked up one time. V is TRBV29-1 and J is TRBJ1-1, with no clear D. The CDR3 sequence is 11 residues long. Germline values: CDR1 SQVTM, CDR2 ANQGSEA. Trimming pared 3 bases from V and 10 bases from J, leaving 12 bases between. The CDR3 is CSVDQETRAFF. The CDR3, as DNA: TGCAGCGTTGACCAGGAGACACGAGCTTTCTTT. Looking up the rest from reference TRBV29-1 and TRBJ1-1 gives the full variable domain: SAVISQKPSRDICQRGTSLTIQCQVDSQVTMMFWYRQQPGQSLTLIATANQGSEATYESGFVIDKFPISRPNLTFSTLTVSNMSPEDSSIYLCSVDQETRAFFGQGTRLTVV.

The chain joins TRBV13 to TRBJ1-1; 7 nucleotides align to TRBD1. The CDR3 consists of 13 residues. Germline CDR1 is PRHDT and CDR2 is FYEKMQ (reference sequence). V shed 5 bases, J shed 3 bases, and the junction held 3 bases outside the gene matches. The DNA of the CDR3 is TGTGCCAGCAGCCCCCAGGGGGACACTGAAGCTTTCTTT. Translation gives CASSPQGDTEAFF.

The CDR3 spells CASSHSGGGYTF. The CDR3 DNA is TGTGCCAGCAGTCACTCAGGAGGTGGCTACACCTTC. V usage is TRBV13 and J usage is TRBJ1-2; no reliable D call. Germline-derived CDR1 and CDR2 are PRHDT and FYEKMQ (reference sequence). The length of the CDR3 is 12 residues. Trimming took 6 bases from V and 7 from J, leaving 12 bases between them.

The chain links TRBV12-5 to TRBJ1-5, with D hard to call. The CDR3 extends over 15 amino acids. Looked up from germline, CDR1 is LGHNT and CDR2 is FRNRAP. The V gene lost 4 bases and the J gene lost 3 bases, with 13 bases spanning the gap. As DNA, the CDR3 is TGTGCTAGTGGTTCGCCTCCGGGGATCAATCAGCCCCAGCATTTT. Translating gives CASGSPPGINQPQHF.

By sample fraction, this clone is medium-sized. The V and J genes are TRBV18 and TRBJ2-7; tentatively, D is TRBD1 (5 bases). CDR3 length: 16 residues. Germline CDR1 reads KGHSH; CDR2 reads LQKENI. Trimming left V 3 bases short and J 2 bases short, with 17 bases between. The CDR3, as DNA: TGTGCCAGCTCACCCCTTAGTACAGGTCACACCTACGAGCAGTACTTC. Translation: CASSPLSTGHTYEQYF.

The chain recombines TRBV19 with TRBJ2-1; 10 positions match TRBD2. The CDR3 is made up of 15 amino acids. Trimming cost V 2 bases and J 3 bases; bases outside gene matches: 1. Looked up from germline, CDR1 is LNHDA and CDR2 is SQIVND (reference sequence). This CDR3 reads CASSISSGGYNEQFF. The CDR3 region has the DNA TGTGCCAGTAGTATATCTAGCGGGGGCTACAATGAGCAGTTCTTC.

In this sample, this clone turned up a few times. The chain recombines TRBV4-3 with TRBJ1-1, with D unclear. Trimming cost V 0 bases and J 5 bases, with 13 bases left between them. The germline CDR1 and CDR2 sequences are LGHNA and YSLEER. CDR3 size: 15 residues. CDR3 nucleotides: TGCGCCAGCAGCCAAGACCCGGGCGCGTGGACTGAAGCTTTCTTT. It specifies CASSQDPGAWTEAFF.

The rearrangement links TRBV13 to TRBJ2-4; a possible D gene is TRBD1 (5 bases). The CDR3 spans 14 residues. Germline CDR1 PRHDT, CDR2 FYEKMQ (reference sequence). V dropped 5 bases and J dropped 8 bases, with 16 bases sitting between them. CDR3 amino acids: CASSPPWQQDIQYF. The CDR3 nucleotides read TGTGCCAGCAGCCCCCCTTGGCAACAGGACATTCAGTACTTC. Full variable domain (remainder filled in from reference TRBV13 and TRBJ2-4): AAGVIQSPRHLIKEKRETATLKCYPIPRHDTVYWYQQGPGQDPQFLISFYEKMQSDKGSIPDRFSAQQFSDYHSELNMSSLELGDSALYFCASSPPWQQDIQYFGAGTRLSVL.

This clone was seen a few times. The chain uses TRBV4-1 and TRBJ2-7; D is uncertain. This CDR3 spans 16 amino acids. V lost 0 bases to trimming and J lost 0 bases, with 12 bases between them. Germline CDR1 and CDR2: MGHRA and YSYEKL. In DNA form, the CDR3 reads TGCGCCAGCAGCCAAGAGGGTGTACCCAGCTCCTACGAGCAGTACTTC. Translation gives CASSQEGVPSSYEQYF.

This sequence joins TRBV7-6 and TRBJ2-7; the match to TRBD1 covers 8 bases. The CDR3 is 15 amino acids. The junction had 8 bases not matched to a gene; V was cut back by 5 bases and J by 2 bases. The germline V gene encodes CDR1 SGHVS and CDR2 FNYEAQ. The CDR3 DNA is TGTGCCAGCAGCGCGGAGACAGGGGTCGCCTACGAGCAGTACTTC. Its protein product is CASSAETGVAYEQYF.

This clone was found a few times. The chain joins TRBV4-1 to TRBJ2-2; 8 bases map to TRBD1. Per germline, CDR1 MGHRA and CDR2 YSYEKL. This CDR3 comprises 15 residues. Unmatched junction bases numbered 5, after V lost 4 bases and J lost 4 bases. CDR3: CASSPRTGSTGELFF. Here the CDR3 DNA reads TGCGCCAGCAGCCCCCGGACAGGGTCCACCGGGGAGCTGTTTTTT.

This sequence joins TRBV10-2 and TRBJ2-1, with 7 positions matching TRBD1. The CDR3 extends over 15 amino acids. The V segment lost 4 bases and the J segment 3 bases; nucleotides outside the gene matches: 6. The germline V gene encodes CDR1 WSHSY and CDR2 SAAADI. The DNA of the CDR3 is TGCGCCAGCAGTGGAACGACAGGGTACTACAATGAGCAGTTCTTC. It encodes CASSGTTGYYNEQFF.

The CDR3 DNA reads TGTGCCAGCAGCGAGCTTGGGGGCGCGGGAAACACCATATATTTT. Amino acid sequence: CASSELGGAGNTIYF. V usage is TRBV2 and J usage is TRBJ1-3; possible D gene TRBD1, 6 bases. The CDR3 has 15 amino acids. The V end was cut by 6 bases, the J end by 4 bases, with 16 bases between. Germline V gene lookup returns CDR1 SNHLY and CDR2 FYNNEI.